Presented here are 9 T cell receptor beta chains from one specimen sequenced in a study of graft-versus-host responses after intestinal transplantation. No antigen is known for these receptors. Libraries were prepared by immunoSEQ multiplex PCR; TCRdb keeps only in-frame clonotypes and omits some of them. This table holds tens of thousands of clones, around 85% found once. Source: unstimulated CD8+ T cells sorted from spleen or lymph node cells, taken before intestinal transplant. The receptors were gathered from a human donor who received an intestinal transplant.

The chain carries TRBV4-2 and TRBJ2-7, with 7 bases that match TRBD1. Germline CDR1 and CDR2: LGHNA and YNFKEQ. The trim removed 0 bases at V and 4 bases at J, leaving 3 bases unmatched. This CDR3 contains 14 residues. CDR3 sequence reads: CASSQEQQGYEQYF. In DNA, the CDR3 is TGTGCCAGCAGCCAAGAGCAACAGGGGTACGAGCAGTACTTC.

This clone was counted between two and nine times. CDR3 amino acids: CASSPGPGAYEQYF. Written as DNA, the CDR3 is TGTGCCAGCTCCCCCGGTCCAGGGGCCTACGAGCAGTACTTC. The chain is built from TRBV5-6 and TRBJ2-7, with TRBD1 as a possible D gene (6 bases). This CDR3 spans 14 amino acids. Trimming pared 7 bases from V and 2 bases from J, leaving 16 bases between. Germline CDR1 SGHDT, CDR2 YYEEEE.

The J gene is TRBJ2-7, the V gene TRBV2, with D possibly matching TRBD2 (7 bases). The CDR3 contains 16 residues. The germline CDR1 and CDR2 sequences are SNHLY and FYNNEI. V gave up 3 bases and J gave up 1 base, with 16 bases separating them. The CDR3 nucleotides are TGTGCCAGCAGTGAGGGGGGGGCTCCTGGGTCCTACGAGCAGTACTTC. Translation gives CASSEGGAPGSYEQYF.

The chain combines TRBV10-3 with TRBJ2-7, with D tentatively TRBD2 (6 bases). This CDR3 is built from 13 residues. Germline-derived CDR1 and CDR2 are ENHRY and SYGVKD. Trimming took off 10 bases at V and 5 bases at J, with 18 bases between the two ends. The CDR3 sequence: CATSVGGLNEQYF. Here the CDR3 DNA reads TGTGCCACATCAGTTGGGGGGTTAAACGAGCAGTACTTC.

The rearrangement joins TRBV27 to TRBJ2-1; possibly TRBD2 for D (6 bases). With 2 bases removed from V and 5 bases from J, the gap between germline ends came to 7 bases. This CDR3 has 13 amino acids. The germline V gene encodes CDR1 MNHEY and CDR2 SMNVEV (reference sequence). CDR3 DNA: TGTGCCAGCAGTTTAAGCGGGCACAATGAGCAGTTCTTC. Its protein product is CASSLSGHNEQFF.

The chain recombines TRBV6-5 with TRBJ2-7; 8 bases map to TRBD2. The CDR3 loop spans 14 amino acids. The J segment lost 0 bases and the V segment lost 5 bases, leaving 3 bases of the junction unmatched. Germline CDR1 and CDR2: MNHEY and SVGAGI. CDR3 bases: TGTGCCAGCAGTGACGGGAGGGCCTCCTACGAGCAGTACTTC. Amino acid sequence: CASSDGRASYEQYF.

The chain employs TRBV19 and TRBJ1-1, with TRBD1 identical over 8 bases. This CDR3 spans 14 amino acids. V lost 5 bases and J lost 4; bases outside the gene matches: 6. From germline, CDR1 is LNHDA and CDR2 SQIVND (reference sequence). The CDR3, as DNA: TGTGCCAGTAGTGCCAGGGGGCCAGGCACTGAAGCTTTCTTT. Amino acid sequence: CASSARGPGTEAFF.

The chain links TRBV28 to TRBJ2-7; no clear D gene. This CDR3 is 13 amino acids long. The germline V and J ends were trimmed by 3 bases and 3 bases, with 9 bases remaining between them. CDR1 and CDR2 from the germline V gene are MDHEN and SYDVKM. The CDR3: CASSFRGVYEQYF. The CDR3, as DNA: TGTGCCAGCAGTTTCCGAGGTGTCTACGAGCAGTACTTC.

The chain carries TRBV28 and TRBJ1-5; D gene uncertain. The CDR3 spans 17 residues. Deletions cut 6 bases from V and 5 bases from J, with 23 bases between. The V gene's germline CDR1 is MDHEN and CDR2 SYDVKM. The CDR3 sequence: CASSPTRLGGPYQPQHF. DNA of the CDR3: TGTGCCAGCAGCCCTACCCGATTGGGAGGCCCTTATCAGCCCCAGCATTTT.